The 26 T cell receptor beta chains below were found in one sample sequenced in a study of blood T cell repertoires in COVID-19. Assay: immunoSEQ multiplex PCR; the TCRdb copy retains only in-frame clones and omits some. The data contain fewer than 110,000 clones, about nine tenths of them singletons. Sample: peripheral blood. The source of these receptors is a middle-aged man with active or convalescent COVID-19.

V and J are TRBV7-2 and TRBJ2-7, with 8 bases identical to TRBD2. Germline trimming cut 1 base from V and 2 bases from J; bases unmatched to any gene: 10. The CDR3 has 17 residues. Looked up from germline, CDR1 is SGHTA and CDR2 is FQGNSA. The CDR3 is CASSLGAGRAGAYEQYF. The CDR3 nucleotides are TGTGCCAGCAGCTTAGGGGCCGGGCGAGCGGGGGCCTACGAGCAGTACTTC.

The chain recombines TRBV18 with TRBJ2-2; 10 nucleotides agree with TRBD1. CDR1 and CDR2 from the germline V gene are KGHSH and LQKENI. V gave up 3 bases and J gave up 6 bases; unmatched junction bases: 7. This CDR3 comprises 16 residues. CDR3 region: CASSPVTGGMPGELFF. The CDR3 DNA sequence: TGTGCCAGCTCACCGGTGACAGGGGGCATGCCCGGGGAGCTGTTTTTT.

The V and J genes are TRBV6-5 and TRBJ2-7, with TRBD2 matching over 7 bases. This CDR3 has 15 amino acids. The V and J ends lost 3 bases and 2 bases, in that order; junction bases with no gene match: 7. Looked up from germline, CDR1 is MNHEY and CDR2 is SVGAGI. The CDR3 loop reads CASSYGTSATYEQYF. Written as DNA, the CDR3 is TGTGCCAGCAGTTATGGTACTAGCGCTACCTACGAGCAGTACTTC.

The chain combines TRBV4-3 with TRBJ1-2; TRBD1 might be the D (5 bases). Trimming removed 3 bases from V and 5 bases from J, with 13 bases in between. This CDR3 is built from 14 residues. Germline V CDR1 and CDR2: LGHNA, YSLEER. CDR3: CASSQGGNPYGYTF. In nucleotides, the CDR3 is TGCGCCAGCAGCCAGGGGGGGAACCCTTATGGCTACACCTTC.

The chain employs TRBV6-5 and TRBJ1-5, with TRBD1 matching over 7 bases. The ends lost 7 bases at V and 6 bases at J; junction bases unmatched: 6. Germline CDR1 reads MNHEY; CDR2 reads SVGAGI. CDR3 size: 13 residues. In DNA, the CDR3 is TGTGCCAGCATGAGGGCAGGGGGTCAGCCCCAGCATTTT. It translates to CASMRAGGQPQHF.

The chain employs TRBV5-1 and TRBJ2-2, with 10 bases matching TRBD1. This CDR3 contains 16 residues. The V segment lost 4 bases and the J segment 4 bases; nucleotides outside the gene matches: 7. The germline V gene encodes CDR1 SGHRS and CDR2 YFSETQ. The CDR3 sequence is CASSKQTGGGTGELFF. The CDR3 DNA is TGCGCCAGCAGCAAGCAGACAGGGGGCGGCACCGGGGAGCTGTTTTTT.

The gene calls are TRBV18 and TRBJ2-7; 11 nucleotides match TRBD1. This CDR3 is built from 17 residues. Germline V gene lookup returns CDR1 KGHSH and CDR2 LQKENI. V lost 0 bases to trimming and J lost 4 bases; unmatched junction nucleotides: 8. In nucleotides, the CDR3 is TGTGCCAGCTCACCACCTCATCCGGGGACAGGGGGGTACGAGCAGTACTTC. It codes for CASSPPHPGTGGYEQYF.

This chain links TRBV15 with TRBJ1-1, with D possibly being TRBD1 (6 bases). Trimming left V 0 bases short and J 0 bases short, with 11 bases between. CDR3 length equals 16 residues. The germline CDR1 and CDR2 sequences are LNHNV and YYDKDF (reference sequence). This CDR3 is CATSRESGVMNTEAFF. CDR3 nucleotide sequence: TGTGCCACCAGCAGAGAGTCAGGGGTGATGAACACTGAAGCTTTCTTT.

The chain combines TRBV7-9 with TRBJ1-1; D not certain. Germline V gene lookup returns CDR1 SEHNR and CDR2 FQNEAQ (reference sequence). The CDR3 spans 13 residues. Trimming shortened V by 4 bases and J by 4 bases, and 10 bases separated the two germline ends. The CDR3: CASSSYGSTEAFF. CDR3 bases: TGTGCCAGCAGCTCGTATGGGAGCACTGAAGCTTTCTTT.

This chain links TRBV14 with TRBJ2-3, with TRBD2 matching 8 bases. J gave up 2 bases and V 0 bases, and 7 bases lay outside the gene matches. In germline, CDR1 is SGHDN, CDR2 FVKESK. The CDR3 contains 17 residues. This CDR3 is CASSQDVSGVHTDTQYF. The CDR3 DNA follows: TGTGCCAGCAGCCAAGATGTTAGCGGGGTGCACACAGATACGCAGTATTTT. Full variable domain (remainder filled in from reference TRBV14 and TRBJ2-3): EAGVTQFPSHSVIEKGQTVTLRCDPISGHDNLYWYRRVMGKEIKFLLHFVKESKQDESGMPNNRFLAERTGGTYSTLKVQPAELEDSGVYFCASSQDVSGVHTDTQYFGPGTRLTVL.

In its sample, this clone was seen a few times. CDR3 nucleotide sequence: TGTGCCAGCAGGCGAAAGGGGGTGGTCGACACTGAAGCTTTCTTT. Translating it yields CASRRKGVVDTEAFF. The J gene is TRBJ1-1, the V gene TRBV6-5; perhaps TRBD1 as D (6 bases). Trimming removed 6 bases from V and 3 bases from J, with 17 bases in between. The CDR3 contains 15 residues. Germline CDR1 reads MNHEY; CDR2 reads SVGAGI.

The V and J genes are TRBV4-3 and TRBJ2-2; D ambiguous. Germline-derived CDR1 and CDR2 are LGHNA and YSLEER. Between the trimmed V and J ends, which lost 1 base and 2 bases, there was a span of 17 bases. The CDR3 is 18 amino acids. CDR3 coding DNA: TGCGCCAGCAGCCAAGGGCCCCTTACAAACATCAACACCGGGGAGCTGTTTTTT. Residues: CASSQGPLTNINTGELFF.

The chain joins TRBV28 to TRBJ1-5; D perhaps matches TRBD1 (5 bases). V was clipped by 6 bases and J by 5 bases, with 29 bases between them. From germline, CDR1 is MDHEN and CDR2 SYDVKM. This CDR3 is 19 amino acids long. CDR3 DNA sequence: TGTGCCAGCAGGGACCCTCTGGGGGGACCCCGACCGAAATATCAGCCCCAGCATTTT. It is translated as CASRDPLGGPRPKYQPQHF. Full variable domain (rest looked up from reference TRBV28 and TRBJ1-5): DVKVTQSSRYLVKRTGEKVFLECVQDMDHENMFWYRQDPGLGLRLIYFSYDVKMKEKGDIPEGYSVSREKKERFSLILESASTNQTSMYLCASRDPLGGPRPKYQPQHFGDGTRLSIL.

The gene calls are TRBV14 and TRBJ1-2, with TRBD1 matching over 7 bases. Looked up from germline, CDR1 is SGHDN and CDR2 is FVKESK. The CDR3 has 15 amino acids. After removal of 1 base from V and 4 bases from J, the junction contained 6 bases not matched to a gene. CDR3 protein: CASSQAKGAIYGYTF. In nucleotides, the CDR3 is TGTGCCAGCAGCCAAGCAAAGGGGGCGATCTATGGCTACACCTTC.

This rearrangement joins TRBV27 to TRBJ1-4; 7 bases are a match to TRBD1. The V segment lost 4 bases and the J segment 3 bases; nucleotides outside the gene matches: 8. The CDR3 length is 16 residues. Germline V gene lookup returns CDR1 MNHEY and CDR2 SMNVEV (reference sequence). Here the CDR3 DNA reads TGTGCCAGCAGTTCTCGCCGACAGGGCGCTAATGAAAAACTGTTTTTT. This encodes CASSSRRQGANEKLFF.

This clone showed up just a few times. V gene TRBV3-1 (or the pseudogene TRBV3-2) combines with J gene TRBJ2-7, with D perhaps TRBD1 (6 bases). The CDR3 contains 14 residues. From germline, CDR1 is LGHDT and CDR2 YNNKEL (reference sequence). V dropped 4 bases and J dropped 2 bases, with 12 bases sitting between them. The CDR3 bases are TGTGCCAGCAGCCCGAGGACAGCAACCTACGAGCAGTACTTC. It yields the protein CASSPRTATYEQYF.

This chain uses TRBV10-1 with TRBJ2-7, with TRBD1 identical over 7 bases. This CDR3 has 19 amino acids. Trimming took 8 bases from V and 2 from J; bases not matched to a gene: 24. The V gene's germline CDR1 is WNHNN and CDR2 SYGVQD (reference sequence). The CDR3 spells CASFYFPPIFRQGPYEQYF. The CDR3 DNA reads as TGCGCCAGCTTCTACTTCCCCCCCATATTTAGACAGGGACCCTACGAGCAGTACTTC.

The DNA of the CDR3 is TGTGCCAGCAGCTTGACGCTCTACTACGAGCAGTACTTC. Its protein is CASSLTLYYEQYF. The chain recombines TRBV5-6 with TRBJ2-7; D is ambiguous. The V end was cut by 1 base, the J end by 3 bases, with 8 bases between. This CDR3 comprises 13 residues. Germline CDR1 is SGHDT and CDR2 is YYEEEE.

This chain uses TRBV24-1 with TRBJ2-7; 7 bases agree with TRBD2. This CDR3 comprises 13 residues. Germline lookup yields CDR1 KGHDR and CDR2 SFDVKD. The V and J ends lost 5 bases and 3 bases, in that order; junction bases with no gene match: 3. The CDR3 DNA is TGTGCCACCAGTGTTCCGGGAGGCTACGAGCAGTACTTC. This gives the protein CATSVPGGYEQYF.

This chain joins TRBV19 and TRBJ1-4; tentatively, D is TRBD1 (5 bases). This CDR3 has 15 residues. Germline V gene lookup returns CDR1 LNHDA and CDR2 SQIVND (reference sequence). V lost 0 bases to trimming and J lost 8 bases, with 13 bases between them. CDR3: CASSIDGRVGEKLFF. The CDR3 DNA reads as TGTGCCAGTAGTATAGACGGCAGGGTAGGGGAAAAACTGTTTTTT.

This clone was observed a single time. CDR3 loop: CATSDLTGGREETQYF. The CDR3 DNA sequence: TGTGCCACCAGTGATCTGACAGGGGGGAGGGAAGAGACCCAGTACTTC. This chain connects TRBV24-1 to TRBJ2-5; TRBD1 matches at 9 bases. Germline V gene data show CDR1 as KGHDR and CDR2 as SFDVKD. The CDR3 sequence is 16 residues long. The ends lost 3 bases at V and 3 bases at J; junction bases unmatched: 7.

The chain links TRBV28 to TRBJ1-1, with a weak D call TRBD1 (6 bases). With 3 bases removed from V and 4 bases from J, the gap between germline ends came to 12 bases. The CDR3 consists of 14 residues. The germline V gene has CDR1 MDHEN and CDR2 SYDVKM. The CDR3 DNA is TGTGCCAGCAGTTTTAAGGGGGGGCGCACTGAAGCTTTCTTT. Amino acids: CASSFKGGRTEAFF.

This sequence joins TRBV13 and TRBJ2-7, with a weak D call TRBD1 (5 bases). Germline CDR1 reads PRHDT; CDR2 reads FYEKMQ (reference sequence). This CDR3 region has 15 residues. The V end was cut by 0 bases, the J end by 4 bases, with 13 bases between. The CDR3 DNA reads as TGTGCCAGCAGCTTAGGGCTAGGGGTTAGTTACGAGCAGTACTTC. Its translation: CASSLGLGVSYEQYF.

This chain links TRBV2 with TRBJ1-4; 9 positions match TRBD1. The CDR3 spans 15 residues. Unmatched junction bases numbered 6, after V lost 10 bases and J lost 0 bases. The V gene's germline CDR1 is SNHLY and CDR2 FYNNEI. The CDR3 is CATQDRGATNEKLFF. The CDR3 region has the DNA TGTGCCACCCAGGACAGGGGTGCAACTAATGAAAAACTGTTTTTT.

This chain uses TRBV18 with TRBJ1-5; D call uncertain. The CDR3 length is 14 residues. The germline V and J ends were trimmed by 4 bases and 3 bases, with 10 bases remaining between them. The germline V gene encodes CDR1 KGHSH and CDR2 LQKENI. As DNA, the CDR3 is TGTGCCAGCTCACAGGGAGCGGACAATCAGCCCCAGCATTTT. Its translation: CASSQGADNQPQHF.

This clone was counted once. This rearrangement joins TRBV27 to TRBJ2-2; 7 bases match TRBD2. The germline CDR1 and CDR2 sequences are MNHEY and SMNVEV (reference sequence). The J segment lost 7 bases and the V segment lost 6 bases, leaving 8 bases of the junction unmatched. The CDR3 spans 14 residues. The chain's CDR3 is CASRLAGGGGELFF. The CDR3 coding sequence is TGTGCCAGCAGATTGGCGGGCGGGGGCGGGGAGCTGTTTTTT.